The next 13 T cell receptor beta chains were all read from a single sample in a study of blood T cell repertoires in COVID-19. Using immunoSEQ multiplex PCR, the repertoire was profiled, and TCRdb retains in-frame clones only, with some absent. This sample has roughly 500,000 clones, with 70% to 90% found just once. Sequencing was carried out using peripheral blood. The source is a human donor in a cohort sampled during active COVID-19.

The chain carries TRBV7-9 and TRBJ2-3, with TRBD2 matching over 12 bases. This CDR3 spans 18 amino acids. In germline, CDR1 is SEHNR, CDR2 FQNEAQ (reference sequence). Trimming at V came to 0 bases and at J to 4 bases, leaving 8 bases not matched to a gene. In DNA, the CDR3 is TGTGCCAGCAGCTTAGCTCGCCTAGCGGGAGGGCCCGCAGATACGCAGTATTTT. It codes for CASSLARLAGGPADTQYF.

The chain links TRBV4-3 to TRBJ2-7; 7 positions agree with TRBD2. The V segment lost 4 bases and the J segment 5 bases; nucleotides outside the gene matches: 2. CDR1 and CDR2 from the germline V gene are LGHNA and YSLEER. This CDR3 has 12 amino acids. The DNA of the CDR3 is TGCGCCAGCAGCCTGGGGGGGGACGAGCAGTACTTC. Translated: CASSLGGDEQYF.

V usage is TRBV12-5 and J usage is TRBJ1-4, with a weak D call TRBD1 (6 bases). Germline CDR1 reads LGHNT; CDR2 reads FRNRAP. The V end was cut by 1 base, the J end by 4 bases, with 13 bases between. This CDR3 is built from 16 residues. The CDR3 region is CASGLGQGFFNEKLFF. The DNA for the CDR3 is TGTGCTAGTGGTTTGGGGCAGGGGTTCTTTAATGAAAAACTGTTTTTT.

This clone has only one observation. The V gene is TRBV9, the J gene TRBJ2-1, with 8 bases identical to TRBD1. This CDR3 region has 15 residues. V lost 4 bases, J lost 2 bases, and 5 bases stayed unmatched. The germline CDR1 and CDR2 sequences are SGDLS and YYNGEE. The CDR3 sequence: CASSIGQGPYNEQFF. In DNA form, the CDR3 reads TGTGCCAGCAGCATCGGACAGGGACCCTACAATGAGCAGTTCTTC.

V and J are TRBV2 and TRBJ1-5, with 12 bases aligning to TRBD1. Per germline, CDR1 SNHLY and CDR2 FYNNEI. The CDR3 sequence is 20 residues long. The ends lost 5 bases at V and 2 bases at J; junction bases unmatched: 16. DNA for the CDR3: TGTGCCAGCAGTTCACCTCCCGGGACAGGGGGCCGTGGAGGCAATCAGCCCCAGCATTTT. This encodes CASSSPPGTGGRGGNQPQHF.

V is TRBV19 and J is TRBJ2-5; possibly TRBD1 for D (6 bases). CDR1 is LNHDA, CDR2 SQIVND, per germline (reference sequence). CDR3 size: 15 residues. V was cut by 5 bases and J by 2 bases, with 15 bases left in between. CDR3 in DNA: TGTGCCAGTAGTTTGGGGGCGAATCGGCAAGAGACCCAGTACTTC. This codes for CASSLGANRQETQYF.

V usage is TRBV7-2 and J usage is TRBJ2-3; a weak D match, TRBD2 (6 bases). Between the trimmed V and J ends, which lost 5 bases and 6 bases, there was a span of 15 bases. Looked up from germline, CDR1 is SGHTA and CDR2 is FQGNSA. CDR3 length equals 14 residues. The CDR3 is CASSPPLAKDTQYF. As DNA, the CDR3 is TGTGCCAGCAGCCCCCCACTAGCAAAGGATACGCAGTATTTT.

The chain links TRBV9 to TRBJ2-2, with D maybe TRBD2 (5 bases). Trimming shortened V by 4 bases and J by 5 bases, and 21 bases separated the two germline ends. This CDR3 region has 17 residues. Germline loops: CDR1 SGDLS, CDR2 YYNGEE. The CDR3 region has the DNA TGTGCCAGCAGCCGAGTAACCAGCGGAAATCCGACCGGGGAGCTGTTTTTT. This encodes CASSRVTSGNPTGELFF.

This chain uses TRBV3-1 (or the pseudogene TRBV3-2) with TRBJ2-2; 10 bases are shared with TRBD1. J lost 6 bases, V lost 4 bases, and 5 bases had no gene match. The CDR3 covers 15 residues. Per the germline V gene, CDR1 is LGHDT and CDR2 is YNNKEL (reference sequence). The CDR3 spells CASSPPGQGPGELFF. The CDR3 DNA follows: TGTGCCAGCAGCCCCCCGGGACAGGGGCCCGGGGAGCTGTTTTTT.

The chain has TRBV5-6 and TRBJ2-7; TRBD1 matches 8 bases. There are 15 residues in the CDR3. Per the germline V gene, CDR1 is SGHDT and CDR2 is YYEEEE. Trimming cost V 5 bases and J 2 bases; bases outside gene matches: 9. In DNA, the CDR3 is TGTGCCAGCAGACTCAATGGACAGGGTACCTACGAGCAGTACTTC. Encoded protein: CASRLNGQGTYEQYF.

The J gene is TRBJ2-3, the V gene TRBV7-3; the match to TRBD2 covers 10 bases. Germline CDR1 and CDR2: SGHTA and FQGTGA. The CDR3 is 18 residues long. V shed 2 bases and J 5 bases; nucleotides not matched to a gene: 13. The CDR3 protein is CASSLGNRLAGVGDTQYF. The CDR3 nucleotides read TGTGCCAGCAGCTTAGGTAACAGGCTAGCGGGAGTCGGAGATACGCAGTATTTT. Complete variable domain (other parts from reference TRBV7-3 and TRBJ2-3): GAGVSQTPSNKVTEKGKYVELRCDPISGHTALYWYRQSLGQGPEFLIYFQGTGAADDSGLPNDRFFAVRPEGSVSTLKIQRTERGDSAVYLCASSLGNRLAGVGDTQYFGPGTRLTVL.

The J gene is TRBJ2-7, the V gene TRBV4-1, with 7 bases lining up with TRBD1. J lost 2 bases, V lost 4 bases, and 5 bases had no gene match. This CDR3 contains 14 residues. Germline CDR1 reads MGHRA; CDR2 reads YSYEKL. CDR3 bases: TGCGCCAGCAGCCCATCGGACAGGCCCTACGAGCAGTACTTC. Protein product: CASSPSDRPYEQYF.

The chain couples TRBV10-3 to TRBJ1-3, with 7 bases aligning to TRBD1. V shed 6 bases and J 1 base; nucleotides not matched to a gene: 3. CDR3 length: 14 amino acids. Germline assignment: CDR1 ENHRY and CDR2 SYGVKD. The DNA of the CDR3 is TGTGCCATCAGGGTGACAGGGTCTGGAAACACCATATATTTT. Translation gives CAIRVTGSGNTIYF.